The rows below give T cell receptor beta chains drawn from one sample of a study of technical replicates of blood from a handful of donors. Produced via immunoSEQ multiplex PCR; TCRdb's table is partial and in-frame only. The sample has fewer than 85,000 clones, approximately 94% seen once; the top ten hold approximately 0.4%. Sample: T cells isolated from PBMCs. The receptors come from a human donor in good health. The CDR3 runs from the conserved cysteine through the conserved F or W. D genes are given only for firm matches. Size is stated for part of the rows, as once, few or many counts, or as a class when the clone is expanded.

TRBJ2-1	.	TRBV4-1	.	CASSSLAISYNEQFF	TGCGCCAGCAGCTCTCTAGCGATCTCCTACAATGAGCAGTTCTTC
TRBJ2-5	TRBD1	TRBV9	.	CASSVRPDRGTKETQYF	TGTGCCAGCAGCGTTCGCCCGGACAGGGGAACTAAGGAGACCCAGTACTTC
TRBJ2-5	TRBD2	TRBV5-1	once	CASSLAVAGAQETQYF	TGCGCCAGCAGCCTAGCCGTAGCGGGAGCGCAAGAGACCCAGTACTTC
TRBJ2-2	.	TRBV5-1	.	CASSLDGGSNTGELFF	TGCGCCAGCAGCTTGGATGGGGGCTCAAACACCGGGGAGCTGTTTTTT
TRBJ1-2	.	TRBV5-4	.	CASTIQASVGYTF	TGTGCCAGCACCATTCAGGCGTCGGTTGGCTACACCTTC
TRBJ2-1	.	TRBV6-5	.	CASSSNRYNEQFF	TGTGCCAGCAGTTCTAACAGGTACAATGAGCAGTTCTTC
TRBJ2-7	TRBD1	TRBV6-1	.	CASTGQGYGEQYF	TGTGCCAGCACGGGACAGGGGTACGGCGAGCAGTACTTC
TRBJ2-3	.	TRBV5-1	.	CASSSLGLPGTDTQYF	TGCGCCAGCAGCTCCCTGGGACTGCCAGGCACAGATACGCAGTATTTT
TRBJ2-3	TRBD2	TRBV4-1	.	CASSLALKREAGDTQYF	TGCGCCAGCAGCCTAGCTCTCAAGCGGGAGGCAGGAGATACGCAGTATTTT
TRBJ2-5	.	TRBV25-1	.	CATRRGTQETQYF	TGTGCCACCAGACGGGGTACTCAAGAGACCCAGTACTTC
TRBJ1-1	.	TRBV27	.	CASSLSGGTEAFF	TGTGCCAGCAGTTTATCAGGGGGCACTGAAGCTTTCTTT
TRBJ2-1	.	TRBV14	.	CASSQDRVNEQFF	TGTGCCAGCAGCCAAGATCGGGTGAATGAGCAGTTCTTC
TRBJ2-5	TRBD2	TRBV2	once	CASNLQGGGRVGETQYF	TGTGCCAGCAACCTCCAAGGGGGCGGGAGGGTCGGGGAGACCCAGTACTTC
TRBJ1-5	TRBD1	TRBV5-1	.	CASSLETGGNQPQHF	TGCGCCAGCAGCTTGGAGACAGGGGGCAATCAGCCCCAGCATTTT
TRBJ2-5	TRBD2	TRBV19	.	CASSIRGAGGETQYF	TGTGCCAGTAGTATCCGGGGAGCGGGAGGGGAGACCCAGTACTTC
TRBJ2-2	TRBD1	TRBV6-1	.	CATKRGTGDTGELFF	TGTGCCACCAAGAGGGGGACAGGTGACACCGGGGAGCTGTTTTTT
TRBJ2-2	TRBD2	TRBV29-1	.	CSARTSGNRRGELFF	TGCAGCGCCCGGACTAGCGGGAACAGGAGAGGGGAGCTGTTTTTT
TRBJ1-2	.	TRBV4-3	.	CASSQDLGQAGYTF	TGCGCCAGCAGCCAAGACTTGGGCCAGGCGGGCTACACCTTC
TRBJ1-2	.	TRBV6-1	once	CASSPGVGYTF	TGTGCCAGCAGCCCAGGGGTCGGCTACACCTTC
TRBJ2-1	TRBD2	TRBV18	.	CASSPGLAGFNEQFF	TGTGCCAGCTCACCGGGACTAGCGGGGTTTAATGAGCAGTTCTTC
TRBJ2-5	.	TRBV18	once	CASSPPGTSQETQYF	TGTGCCAGCTCACCGCCCGGGACATCTCAAGAGACCCAGTACTTC
TRBJ2-6	TRBD1	TRBV2	.	CASPKRDRGIGANVLTF	TGTGCCAGCCCGAAACGGGACAGGGGCATTGGGGCCAACGTCCTGACTTTC
TRBJ2-7	.	TRBV19	once	CASSIDRETGSSYEQYF	TGTGCCAGTAGTATAGATCGTGAGACAGGTTCCTCCTACGAGCAGTACTTC
TRBJ2-2	.	TRBV7-9	.	CASSLGQNTGELFF	TGTGCCAGCAGCTTGGGACAGAACACCGGGGAGCTGTTTTTT
TRBJ2-3	.	TRBV5-1	once	CATTTGDTQYF	TGCGCCACTACGACCGGGGATACGCAGTATTTT
TRBJ2-7	TRBD1	TRBV28	.	CASRRQGISYEQYF	TGTGCCAGCAGGAGACAGGGGATAAGCTACGAGCAGTACTTC
TRBJ2-5	TRBD1	TRBV18	.	CASSLGRDSLYQETQYF	TGTGCCAGCTCACTGGGAAGGGACAGTCTGTACCAAGAGACCCAGTACTTC
TRBJ2-2	.	TRBV4-1	.	CASEDRMNTGELFF	TGCGCCAGCGAGGACAGAATGAACACCGGGGAGCTGTTTTTT
TRBJ2-7	.	TRBV28	.	CASSLFSAASYEQYF	TGTGCCAGCAGTTTGTTCTCCGCGGCGTCGTACGAGCAGTACTTC
TRBJ1-5	TRBD1	TRBV2	.	CASSESWGTGRTQPQHF	TGTGCCAGCAGTGAATCGTGGGGGACAGGGCGAACTCAGCCCCAGCATTTT
TRBJ2-7	.	TRBV11-2	.	CASSFLDIHEQYF	TGTGCCAGCAGCTTTCTAGATATCCACGAGCAGTACTTC
TRBJ2-1	.	TRBV4-3	.	CASSLTGSVISNEQFF	TGCGCCAGCAGCCTAACGGGTAGTGTAATCAGCAATGAGCAGTTCTTC
TRBJ2-7	TRBD2	TRBV29-1	once	CSVVPGGHEQYF	TGCAGCGTTGTCCCGGGGGGACACGAGCAGTACTTC
TRBJ2-7	.	TRBV4-3	.	CASSQELPAGEYYEQYF	TGCGCCAGCAGCCAAGAGTTACCCGCAGGGGAATACTACGAGCAGTACTTC
TRBJ1-1	.	TRBV9	.	CASSVGHRMNTEAFF	TGTGCCAGCAGCGTGGGACATCGAATGAACACTGAAGCTTTCTTT
TRBJ2-5	TRBD1	TRBV9	.	CASSVQGAKETQYF	TGTGCCAGCAGCGTACAGGGGGCTAAGGAGACCCAGTACTTC
TRBJ2-7	.	TRBV4-3	.	CASSQTVTGSEQYF	TGCGCCAGCAGCCAGACAGTGACAGGCAGCGAGCAGTACTTC
TRBJ2-2	.	TRBV27	.	CASSLQGGAGELFF	TGTGCCAGCAGCCTACAGGGAGGGGCCGGGGAGCTGTTTTTT
TRBJ2-1	TRBD1	TRBV7-6	.	CASSLGGGNNEQFF	TGTGCCAGCAGCTTAGGAGGGGGCAATAATGAGCAGTTCTTC
TRBJ2-7	.	TRBV18	.	CASSPGGNEQYF	TGTGCCAGCTCACCAGGGGGGAACGAGCAGTACTTC